This T cell receptor (beta chain) was sequenced for a study of tumor-infiltrating lymphocytes in primary liver carcinoma. Co-extraction of both nucleic acids (RNA and DNA) used about 20-33 mg of unsorted bulk tissue. Patients had primary liver carcinoma treated by surgical resection. Patients showed chronic HBV infection and an absence of prior treatment. Tumors were each sampled at five separate regions. Starting material of about 0.45 ug total RNA yielded TCR beta cDNA via a constant-region primer. Sequencing libraries for TCR beta derived from three nested multiplex PCR rounds that used slightly modified ARM-PCR. Amplification in the first two PCR rounds was performed using TRBV1-TRBV30 forward primers and a C-beta reverse primer for around 11 cycles each. MiXCR, run by TCRdb on the multiplex PCR reads, gives a single entry per CDR3 protein. The data contain tens of thousands of distinct CDR3 sequences, roughly four fifths of them singletons.

CDR3 length: 15 residues. Germline V lookup: CDR1 SQVTM, CDR2 ANQGSEA. Comment on this clonotype: The junction departs from the called germline gene at one end, perhaps through a read error.

Specimen: liver tumor tissue from sampling region 4. The subset denotes: tumor region T4, right-lateral pole. The TCR was taken from a man aged 35 to 55 with primary liver carcinoma and hepatitis B virus infection. This chain links TRBV29-1 with TRBJ2-5; D perhaps matches TRBD2 (5 bases). Written as DNA, the CDR3 is TGTAGCGTTGAATCCGTGGCGTGTAGATCGGAGACCCAGTACTTC. Its protein product is CSVESVACRSETQYF.